These 24 T cell receptor beta chains share one sample of origin, sequenced in a study of response to subunit inactivated influenza vaccine. TCRdb ran MiXCR on the RT-PCR reads and lists one entry per CDR3 protein. Of 750,000 to 850,000 distinct CDR3 sequences detected, around a sixth appear once; the ten largest clones hold about a tenth. The specimen was PBMCs from blood, collected approximately 5 days after vaccination. These receptors originate from a man aged 50-59 years who received an inactivated influenza vaccine.

This clonotype was seen many times. CDR3 loop: CASSQRGYEQYF. The CDR3 nucleotides are TGTGCCAGCAGCCAAAGGGGTTACGAGCAGTACTTC. The J gene is TRBJ2-7, the V gene TRBV7-2, with D possibly TRBD1 on 5 matching bases. The ends were cut back, 5 bases at V and 4 bases at J, with 9 bases in the middle. CDR1 is SGHTA, CDR2 FQGNSA, per germline. CDR3 size: 12 residues.

This clonotype occurred many times. V and J are TRBV5-1 and TRBJ2-7; the match to TRBD2 covers 9 bases. V trimming: 2 bases; J trimming: 4 bases; junction bases outside the gene matches: 1. Per the germline V gene, CDR1 is SGHRS and CDR2 is YFSETQ. The CDR3 is 13 residues long. CDR3 sequence reads: CASSFLAGYEQYF. The CDR3 DNA reads TGCGCCAGCAGCTTCCTAGCGGGATACGAGCAGTACTTC.

J is TRBJ1-1 and V is TRBV6-2 or TRBV6-3; no definite D call. V lost 3 bases, J lost 3 bases, and 8 bases lay in between. This CDR3 is 13 amino acids long. The germline V gene encodes CDR1 MNHEY and CDR2 SVGEGT. Written as DNA, the CDR3 is TGTGCCAGCAGTTATTCTATGTACACTGAAGCTTTCTTT. It encodes CASSYSMYTEAFF.

This clonotype was counted ten times or more. V is TRBV5-1 and J is TRBJ2-1; TRBD2 aligns across 10 bases. The CDR3 runs to 16 residues. Germline V gives CDR1 SGHRS, CDR2 YFSETQ. The junction had 7 bases not matched to a gene; V was cut back by 0 bases and J by 7 bases. CDR3 nucleotides: TGCGCCAGCAGCTTGGACCCTAGCGGGAGTGGGAATGAGCAGTTCTTC. Translation gives CASSLDPSGSGNEQFF.

The rearrangement uses TRBV6-6 and TRBJ2-1; D gene unclear. In germline, CDR1 is MNHNY, CDR2 SVGAGI (reference sequence). The CDR3 contains 11 residues. The ends were cut back, 2 bases at V and 9 bases at J, with 5 bases in the middle. The CDR3 loop reads CASSYEREQFF. DNA of the CDR3: TGTGCCAGCAGTTACGAACGTGAGCAGTTCTTC.

The chain has TRBV6-2 or TRBV6-3 and TRBJ2-1; 7 bases align to TRBD2. In germline, CDR1 is MNHEY, CDR2 SVGEGT. The CDR3 loop spans 16 amino acids. Trimming cost V 2 bases and J 1 base; bases outside gene matches: 5. Here the CDR3 reads CASSYRASGSYNEQFF. As DNA, the CDR3 is TGTGCCAGCAGTTACAGGGCTAGCGGATCCTACAATGAGCAGTTCTTC.

This clonotype appeared many times. The chain carries TRBV29-1 and TRBJ2-3, with a weak D call TRBD1 (5 bases). Per the germline V gene, CDR1 is SQVTM and CDR2 is ANQGSEA. This CDR3 is 13 amino acids long. The V gene lost 7 bases and the J gene lost 4 bases, with 15 bases spanning the gap. CDR3: CSGLSGPADTQYF. The CDR3 DNA reads TGCAGCGGGTTGTCAGGGCCGGCAGATACGCAGTATTTT.

This clonotype was picked up many times. This chain links TRBV20-1 with TRBJ2-7; 11 bases fit TRBD2. The CDR3 length is 15 residues. Germline loops: CDR1 DFQATT, CDR2 SNEGSKA (reference sequence). V was clipped by 3 bases and J by 4 bases; unmatched bases: 8. The CDR3 protein is CSASDLAGGTYEQYF. In DNA, the CDR3 is TGCAGTGCTAGCGATCTAGCGGGAGGTACTTACGAGCAGTACTTC.

This chain joins TRBV2 and TRBJ2-7; D call uncertain. CDR3 length equals 13 residues. The ends were cut back, 6 bases at V and 1 base at J, with 10 bases in the middle. Germline assignment: CDR1 SNHLY and CDR2 FYNNEI. The CDR3 nucleotides read TGTGCCAGCAGGGCCACCCCATCCTACGAGCAGTACTTC. Translating it yields CASRATPSYEQYF.

In its sample, this clonotype was seen a few times. The chain recombines TRBV15 with TRBJ1-5; tentatively, D is TRBD1 (5 bases). The germline V gene has CDR1 LNHNV and CDR2 YYDKDF (reference sequence). V lost 0 bases, J lost 2 bases, and 14 bases lay in between. The CDR3 covers 17 residues. The CDR3 here is CATSRDSSAGGNQPQHF. As DNA, the CDR3 is TGTGCCACCAGCAGAGATTCGTCGGCGGGGGGCAATCAGCCCCAGCATTTT.

In its sample, this clonotype was seen many times. This rearrangement joins TRBV6-1 to TRBJ1-4; tentatively, D is TRBD1 (6 bases). Trimming left V 5 bases short and J 7 bases short, with 20 bases between. CDR1 is MNHNS, CDR2 SASEGT, per germline. This CDR3 is 16 amino acids long. CDR3 nucleotide sequence: TGTGCCAGCAGTAAACTACCGGGACACGGAAGTGAAAAACTGTTTTTT. This encodes CASSKLPGHGSEKLFF.

This clonotype has more than one count but fewer than ten. The chain carries TRBV7-2 and TRBJ1-1; the D gene is possibly TRBD1 (5 bases). Germline lookup yields CDR1 SGHTA and CDR2 FQGNSA. V was trimmed by 4 bases and J by 11 bases, leaving 17 bases between them. CDR3 size: 13 residues. The CDR3 nucleotides are TGTGCCAGCAGCTCTCCCGGTAGGGGATCGGCTTTCTTT. The encoded protein is CASSSPGRGSAFF.

V usage is TRBV30 and J usage is TRBJ1-5, with D perhaps TRBD1 (6 bases). In germline, CDR1 is GTSNPN, CDR2 SVGIG (reference sequence). The CDR3 runs to 13 residues. V dropped 3 bases and J dropped 2 bases, with 8 bases sitting between them. The CDR3 region has the DNA TGTGCCTGGAGGACAGGTGGCAATCAGCCCCAGCATTTT. Protein product: CAWRTGGNQPQHF.

This CDR3 is CASSPGASAGGPLNEQFF. The DNA for the CDR3 is TGCGCCAGCAGCCCCGGGGCCTCGGCGGGGGGGCCCCTTAATGAGCAGTTCTTC. The chain couples TRBV5-1 to TRBJ2-1, with 9 bases lining up with TRBD2. Germline V gene data show CDR1 as SGHRS and CDR2 as YFSETQ. The CDR3 runs 18 residues. V lost 4 bases to trimming and J lost 7 bases; unmatched junction nucleotides: 18.

This clonotype came up a few times. The chain joins TRBV10-3 to TRBJ2-1, with 13 positions matching TRBD2. Germline V gives CDR1 ENHRY, CDR2 SYGVKD. The CDR3 contains 15 residues. V was pared by 9 bases and J by 4 bases, with 6 bases of the junction left unmatched. The CDR3 nucleotides are TGTGCCATGCAGCGGGGACTAGCGGGATACAATGAGCAGTTCTTC. This sequence encodes CAMQRGLAGYNEQFF.

The sample holds many counts of this clonotype. The genes are TRBV11-2 and TRBJ2-1, with 13 bases that match TRBD2. The length of the CDR3 is 18 residues. The trim removed 0 bases at V and 6 bases at J, leaving 8 bases unmatched. The germline gives CDR1 SGHAT, CDR2 FQNNGV. The CDR3 DNA reads as TGTGCCAGCAGCTTAGAGGGGACTAGCGGGATATTGTTCAATGAGCAGTTCTTC. Its translation: CASSLEGTSGILFNEQFF.

V is TRBV7-8 and J is TRBJ2-1; 8 bases are a match to TRBD2. J lost 5 bases, V lost 5 bases, and 11 bases had no gene match. The CDR3 sequence is 16 residues long. Germline CDR1 reads SGHVS; CDR2 reads FQNEAQ. The CDR3 bases are TGTGCCAGCAGCGGTCGGACTAGCCGCATCAACAATGAGCAGTTCTTC. Its translation: CASSGRTSRINNEQFF.

The sample holds a few counts of this clonotype. The CDR3 sequence is CASKTTQGVYEQYF. The CDR3 region has the DNA TGTGCCAGCAAGACGACCCAGGGGGTCTACGAGCAGTACTTC. V usage is TRBV28 and J usage is TRBJ2-7; TRBD1 matches at 7 bases. Germline CDR1 is MDHEN and CDR2 is SYDVKM. The CDR3 totals 14 residues. V lost 7 bases, J lost 3 bases, and 9 bases stayed unmatched.

This clonotype was detected only a few times. The chain links TRBV5-1 to TRBJ2-5; D is possibly TRBD1 (6 bases). V was clipped by 4 bases and J by 5 bases, with 21 bases between them. Looked up from germline, CDR1 is SGHRS and CDR2 is YFSETQ. The length of the CDR3 is 16 residues. CDR3 in DNA: TGCGCCAGCAGCCGGATGGGACAACAAAATGGGGAGACCCAGTACTTC. Amino acid sequence: CASSRMGQQNGETQYF.

In its sample, this clonotype was seen many times. This chain connects TRBV18 to TRBJ2-1; 10 bases map to TRBD1. CDR1 is KGHSH and CDR2 is LQKENI in the germline V gene. This CDR3 has 15 residues. V lost 8 bases and J lost 3; bases outside the gene matches: 7. This chain's CDR3 is CASHQDRGLYNEQFF. In DNA, the CDR3 is TGTGCCAGCCACCAAGACAGGGGGCTCTACAATGAGCAGTTCTTC.

This clonotype was observed a handful of times. The rearrangement links TRBV28 to TRBJ2-1; possible D gene TRBD1, 6 bases. Between the trimmed V and J ends, which lost 4 bases and 7 bases, there was a span of 11 bases. The CDR3 has 13 residues. Germline-derived CDR1 and CDR2 are MDHEN and SYDVKM. The CDR3: CASSWGTRNEQFF. The CDR3 DNA follows: TGTGCCAGCAGTTGGGGGACAAGGAATGAGCAGTTCTTC.

This clonotype came up many times. The chain combines TRBV7-2 with TRBJ2-3; 12 nucleotides agree with TRBD2. CDR3 length: 16 amino acids. J gave up 4 bases and V 4 bases, and 6 bases lay outside the gene matches. Germline CDR1 is SGHTA and CDR2 is FQGNSA. CDR3 loop: CASSYRLAGAADTQYF. In nucleotides, the CDR3 is TGTGCCAGCAGCTACAGACTAGCGGGAGCTGCAGATACGCAGTATTTT.

This clonotype has a handful of counts. The chain links TRBV6-2 or TRBV6-3 to TRBJ2-1; TRBD2 might be the D (6 bases). The length of the CDR3 is 14 residues. The germline V and J ends were trimmed by 9 bases and 4 bases, with 16 bases remaining between them. Germline V lookup: CDR1 MNHEY, CDR2 SVGEGT. CDR3: CASNSGGTYNEQFF. The CDR3, as DNA: TGTGCCAGTAACTCAGGAGGGACTTACAATGAGCAGTTCTTC.

Only a few counts were recorded for this clonotype. The chain employs TRBV12-3 or TRBV12-4 and TRBJ2-1; 10 bases are a match to TRBD2. The CDR3 runs to 15 residues. J gave up 7 bases and V 6 bases, and 9 bases lay outside the gene matches. For the CDR3, the DNA is TGTGCCAGCAGCCTTCCGGGACTAGCGTTTAATGAGCAGTTCTTC. Amino acid sequence: CASSLPGLAFNEQFF.